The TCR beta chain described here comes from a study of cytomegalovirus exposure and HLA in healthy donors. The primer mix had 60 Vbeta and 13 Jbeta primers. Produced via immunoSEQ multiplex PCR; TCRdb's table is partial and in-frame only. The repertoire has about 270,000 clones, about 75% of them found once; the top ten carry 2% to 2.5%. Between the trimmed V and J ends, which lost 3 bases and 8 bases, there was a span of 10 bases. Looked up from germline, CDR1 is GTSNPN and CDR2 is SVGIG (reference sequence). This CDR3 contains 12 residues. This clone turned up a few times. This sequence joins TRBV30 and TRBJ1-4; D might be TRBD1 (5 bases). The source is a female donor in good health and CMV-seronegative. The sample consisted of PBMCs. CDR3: CAWSRAGEKLFF. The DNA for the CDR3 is TGTGCCTGGAGCAGGGCGGGGGAAAAACTGTTTTTT.